The entry that follows covers one TCR beta chain sequence. The target of this receptor is not known. Per-base qualities were not stored, and no clone one base away is much larger. The source of the sample is a study of shared T cell receptors in the human thymus (TCRdb year 2021). For context, the study as a whole: The study examined how self-reactive, shared T-cell receptor alpha chains are generated in the human thymus.

Libraries came from the immunoSEQ multiplex PCR assay. The table was pulled from immuneACCESS by TCRdb, which kept in-frame rearrangements only. Such tables lose some clones; where checked, under half of the loss comes from unresolved V genes, and the rest has no known cause. This sample gives 700,000 or so clones in total; approximately 83% of them show up just once. More than 0.01% of the sample comes from the top ten. The CDR3 runs 15 amino acids, cysteine and phenylalanine included. Just the 45-base CDR3 DNA is kept, in frame starting at base 1. The germline V gene (reference sequence) gives CDR1 as MNHEY and CDR2 as SMNVEV. V is clipped by 2 bases and J by 8 bases, and the sequence between their germline boundaries is 13 bases long. This sample was shared with a second study, whose subject was human thymus T cells. As the second publication notes: The donors were immunologically healthy infants in Finland who had open corrective cardiac surgery for congenital heart defects. Thymus tissue was collected as surgical resects that were removed during corrective cardiac surgery. Usage of V and J gene segments appeared to be biased in both the thymic and the peripheral blood repertoires. The related research reported highly overlapping thymic TCR repertoires among unrelated individuals. The study used fewer than ten infant thymus samples plus four related peripheral blood samples to characterize TCR alpha and beta repertoires. Donor ages ranging from roughly 7 to 250 days were recorded, and several male and a couple of female infants were included in the cohort. Thymocytes were freed from the tissue by mechanical means and kept at -70 degrees C as pellets of roughly 9-30 million cells. A QIAsymphony instrument was used to extract genomic DNA from the frozen cell pellets. TCRB and TCRAD loci were amplified from a standardized quantity of quality-controlled genomic DNA using the immunoSEQ multiplex PCR assay. Amplicons spanned the V(D)J region at a length sufficient to cover the CDR3 and identify V and J genes. The commercial immunoSEQ service was used to sequence amplicons on an Illumina platform. Corrections for primer bias and sequencing errors followed previously described methods, while TCRAD and TCRB definitions were based on the IMGT database. immunoSEQ Analyzer 3.0 and VDJTools were used for repertoire analysis, which covered basic statistics, V/J segment usage, diversity estimates, rarefaction and pairwise overlap. To estimate diversity, the Chao1, ChaoE, Efron-Thisted, Shannon and inverse Simpson indices were applied, and diversity was also estimated on datasets down-sampled to the smallest sample. Repertoire overlap was determined by strict matching of CDR3 nucleotide sequence, V gene and J gene, and Jaccard-based multidimensional scaling clustering was applied. Thymus samples yielded on average approximately 860,000 unique TCRB clonotypes, compared with around 91,000 from blood samples.

The sequenced material came from thymocytes. The chain is encoded by TRBV27 joined to TRBJ1-6; the D gene is perhaps TRBD1, from 6 matching bases. The source of this sequence is a girl under three years old with a congenital heart defect. Donor details come from another sample of the same person, matched by shared clones. The DNA sequence follows: TGTGCCAGCAGTTTACGGGGGGGCAGGGATTCACCCCTCCACTTT. It encodes CASSLRGGRDSPLHF.